This TCR beta chain appears in the sequencing data of a study of T cell repertoires in cytomegalovirus infection (dated by TCRdb to the late 2010s). Study-wide context: Donor HLA type was relevant to the analysis, because carriage of CMV infection together with the matching HLA type was indicated by public TCR beta signatures. Paper-wide results and their limitations: Carriers of CMV infection plus the relevant HLA type were discriminated by the cumulative frequency of public TCR beta family members in the study cohort and in an independent roughly 400-donor cohort. In the ex vivo response, HLA-C-restricted CMV-specific TCR beta clonotypes were dominant, and in two of eight donors the single most frequent clonotype came from this HLA-C-restricted group.

The CDR3 measures 13 amino acids from cysteine to phenylalanine. Kept here is only the CDR3 DNA, which spans 39 bases and is read in frame from base 1. For CDR1 and CDR2, the germline V gene lists MDHEN and SYDVKM. Cut back by 5 bases and 1 base, the V and J ends lie 9 bases apart. This clonotype showed up many times. There is no known antigen for this receptor. No base quality values were provided; no much bigger clone lies one nucleotide off. The sample was run on an Illumina HiSeq 1500. TCRdb reran the public reads through fastp at Q25 and MiXCR, keeping productive beta chains. Merged by CDR3 protein, the rows form single entries marked with the most common genes and DNA. Present in this sample are approximately 240,000 distinct CDR3 sequences, approximately 13% of which were seen just once. The top ten clonotypes cover roughly 1.7% of the sample.

The source of this sequence is a human donor in good health (CMV status not recorded). Some clones in this sample may be carry-over from other donors' samples. Recombination joined TRBV28 with TRBJ2-7; D gene: possibly TRBD2, on 6 matching bases. Sequencing used PBMCs. At the DNA level, the sequence is TGTGCCAGCAGTGTAGGGACTTCCTACGAGCAGTACTTC. This translates into CASSVGTSYEQYF.